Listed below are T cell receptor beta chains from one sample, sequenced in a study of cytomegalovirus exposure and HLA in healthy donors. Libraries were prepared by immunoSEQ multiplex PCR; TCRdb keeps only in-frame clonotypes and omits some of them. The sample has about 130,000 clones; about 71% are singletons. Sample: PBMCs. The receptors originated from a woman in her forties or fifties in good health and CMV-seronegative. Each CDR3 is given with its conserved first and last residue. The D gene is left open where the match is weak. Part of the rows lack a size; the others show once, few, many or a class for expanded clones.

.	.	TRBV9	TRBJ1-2	CASSEADRSYGYTF	TGTGCCAGCAGCGAGGCCGACAGGAGCTATGGCTACACCTTC
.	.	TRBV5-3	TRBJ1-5	CARRSGKPQPQHF	TGTGCCAGAAGGTCAGGGAAGCCTCAGCCCCAGCATTTT
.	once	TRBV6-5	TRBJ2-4	CASSYRGAGNIQYF	TGTGCCAGCAGTTACCGGGGGGCGGGTAACATTCAGTACTTC
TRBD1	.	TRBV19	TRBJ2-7	CASSIGDRYEQYF	TGTGCCAGTAGTATCGGGGACAGGTACGAGCAGTACTTC
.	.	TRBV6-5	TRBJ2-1	CASSQGSYNEQFF	TGTGCCAGCAGCCAGGGGTCCTACAATGAGCAGTTCTTC
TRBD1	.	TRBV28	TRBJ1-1	CAASRSLTGDTEAFF	TGTGCCGCCTCACGGTCGCTCACAGGGGACACTGAAGCTTTCTTT
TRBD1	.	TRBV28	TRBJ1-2	CASNPGLGGLGYTF	TGTGCCAGCAACCCTGGATTAGGGGGCTTAGGCTACACCTTC
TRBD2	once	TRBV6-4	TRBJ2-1	CASSPWGGSSYNEQFF	TGTGCCAGCAGTCCTTGGGGCGGGAGCTCCTACAATGAGCAGTTCTTC
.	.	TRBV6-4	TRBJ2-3	CASLRRGFATDTQYF	TGTGCCAGCCTGAGACGGGGTTTTGCCACAGATACGCAGTATTTT
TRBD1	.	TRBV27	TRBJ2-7	CASSVTGNPYEQYF	TGTGCCAGCAGTGTGACAGGGAATCCCTACGAGCAGTACTTC
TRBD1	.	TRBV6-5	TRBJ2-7	CASRPYWTGTYEQYF	TGTGCCAGCAGACCTTACTGGACAGGTACCTACGAGCAGTACTTC
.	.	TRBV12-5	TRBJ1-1	CASGTTRDIFTEAFF	TGTGCTAGTGGTACAACCCGGGATATATTCACTGAAGCTTTCTTT
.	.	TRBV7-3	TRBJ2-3	CASSLGSQAVTDTQYF	TGTGCCAGCAGCTTAGGGTCTCAAGCGGTCACAGATACGCAGTATTTT
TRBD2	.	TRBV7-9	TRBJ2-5	CASSPGLAGPWETQYF	TGTGCCAGCAGCCCGGGACTAGCGGGACCGTGGGAGACCCAGTACTTC
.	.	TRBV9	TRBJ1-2	CASSVGAATNYGYTF	TGTGCCAGCAGCGTAGGGGCAGCTACTAACTATGGCTACACCTTC
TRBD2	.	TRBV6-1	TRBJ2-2	CASSRGTSGGGELFF	TGTGCCAGCAGTAGGGGCACTAGCGGGGGCGGGGAGCTGTTTTTT
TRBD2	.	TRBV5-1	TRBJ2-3	CASSSTSGRAIDTQYF	TGCGCCAGCAGCTCGACTAGCGGGAGGGCAATAGATACGCAGTATTTT
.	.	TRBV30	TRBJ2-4	CAWSVQSISQNIQYF	TGTGCCTGGAGTGTACAATCAATATCTCAGAACATTCAGTACTTC
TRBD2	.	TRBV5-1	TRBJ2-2	CASSRGLDFPGELFF	TGCGCCAGCAGCCGGGGACTAGATTTCCCCGGGGAGCTGTTTTTT
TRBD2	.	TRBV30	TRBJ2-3	CAWRWTSGGGPGTDTQYF	TGTGCCTGGAGGTGGACTAGCGGGGGGGGTCCGGGCACAGATACGCAGTATTTT
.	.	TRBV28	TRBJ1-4	CASATGNEKLFF	TGTGCCAGCGCGACGGGTAATGAAAAACTGTTTTTT
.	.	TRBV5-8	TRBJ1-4	CASSRSPNEKLFF	TGTGCCAGCAGCCGTAGCCCTAATGAAAAACTGTTTTTT
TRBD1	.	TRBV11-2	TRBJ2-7	CASRQQGAIGSYEQYF	TGTGCCAGCAGACAACAGGGGGCAATTGGCTCCTACGAGCAGTACTTC
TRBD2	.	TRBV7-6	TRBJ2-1	CASSLGTGTSGNEQFF	TGTGCCAGCAGCTTAGGCACCGGGACTAGCGGGAATGAGCAGTTCTTC
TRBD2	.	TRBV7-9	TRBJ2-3	CASSPSGSTDTQYF	TGTGCCAGCAGCCCTAGCGGGAGCACAGATACGCAGTATTTT
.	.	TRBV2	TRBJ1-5	CASRQDPYSNQPQHF	TGTGCCAGCAGACAGGACCCCTATAGCAATCAGCCCCAGCATTTT
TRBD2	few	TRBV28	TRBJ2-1	CASSSRGVNYNEQFF	TGTGCCAGCAGCTCTCGGGGGGTGAACTACAATGAGCAGTTCTTC
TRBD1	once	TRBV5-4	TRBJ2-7	CASSSLDRGLEQYF	TGTGCCAGCAGCTCCTTGGACAGGGGGCTCGAGCAGTACTTC
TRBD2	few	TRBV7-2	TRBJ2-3	CASSRTGTSGRRTDTQYF	TGTGCCAGCAGCAGAACCGGGACTAGCGGGAGGCGAACAGATACGCAGTATTTT
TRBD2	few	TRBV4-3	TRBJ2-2	CASSQDSPLAGGTGELFF	TGCGCCAGCAGCCAAGATAGTCCCCTAGCGGGAGGCACCGGGGAGCTGTTTTTT
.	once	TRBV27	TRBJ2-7	CASSPPSAYEQYF	TGTGCCAGCAGCCCCCCCTCCGCCTACGAGCAGTACTTC
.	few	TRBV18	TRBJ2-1	CASSPSRTGENEQFF	TGTGCCAGCTCACCGTCACGGACGGGAGAAAATGAGCAGTTCTTC
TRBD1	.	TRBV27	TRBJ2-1	CASSRIPGTGWNEQFF	TGTGCCAGCAGTCGTATCCCCGGGACAGGGTGGAATGAGCAGTTCTTC
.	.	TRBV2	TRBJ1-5	CASSEWQEEWPQHF	TGTGCCAGCAGTGAATGGCAGGAAGAATGGCCCCAGCATTTT
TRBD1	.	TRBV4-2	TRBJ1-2	CASSHAGGQGIYGYTF	TGTGCCAGCAGCCACGCCGGGGGACAGGGAATATATGGCTACACCTTC
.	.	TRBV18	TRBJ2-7	CASSPSGEQYF	TGTGCCAGCTCACCGTCAGGCGAGCAGTACTTC
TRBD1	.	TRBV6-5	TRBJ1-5	CASSADRSGPQHF	TGTGCCAGCAGTGCGGACAGGTCAGGCCCCCAGCATTTT
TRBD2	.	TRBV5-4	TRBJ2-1	CASRENPGTSTNEQFF	TGTGCCAGCAGGGAAAATCCCGGGACTAGTACCAATGAGCAGTTCTTC
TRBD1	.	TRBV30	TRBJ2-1	CAWMSFGQEYNEQFF	TGTGCCTGGATGTCTTTTGGACAGGAGTACAATGAGCAGTTCTTC
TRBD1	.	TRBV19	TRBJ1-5	CASSGPGQLIYQPQHF	TGTGCCAGTAGCGGACCGGGACAGTTGATTTATCAGCCCCAGCATTTT